The clone carrying this T cell receptor (beta chain) has just a few counts. Its target is not known. These data are taken from a study of blood T cells in healthy people across ages. Whole-study findings and limits: Expanded clonotype changes were possibly confounded by unknown donor CMV status. One million T cells yielded diversity estimates that were considered underestimates. Long-lived donors carried more naive CD4+ cells and greater diversity than aged donors.

This CDR3 has 15 amino acids. V gave up 1 base and J gave up 2 bases, with 12 bases separating them. Germline V gene sequence: CDR1 SEHNR, CDR2 FQNEAQ (reference sequence). Then a second PCR, running roughly 7 to 11 cycles, was carried out with a sample-barcoded 5' primer and a J-beta primer mix. Every cDNA was tagged by a template-switch adaptor with 12 random nucleotides. TCRdb ran MiXCR on the 5' RACE reads and lists one entry per CDR3 protein. The sample lists about 1.4 million distinct CDR3 sequences, around 59% occurring once. The chain employs TRBV7-9 and TRBJ2-7; no clear D gene. The receptor comes from a man aged 18 to 35 in good health. Sample: blood. This CDR3 reads CASSLGPGRAYEQYF. As DNA, the CDR3 is TGTGCCAGCAGCTTAGGCCCCGGCAGAGCCTACGAGCAGTACTTC.